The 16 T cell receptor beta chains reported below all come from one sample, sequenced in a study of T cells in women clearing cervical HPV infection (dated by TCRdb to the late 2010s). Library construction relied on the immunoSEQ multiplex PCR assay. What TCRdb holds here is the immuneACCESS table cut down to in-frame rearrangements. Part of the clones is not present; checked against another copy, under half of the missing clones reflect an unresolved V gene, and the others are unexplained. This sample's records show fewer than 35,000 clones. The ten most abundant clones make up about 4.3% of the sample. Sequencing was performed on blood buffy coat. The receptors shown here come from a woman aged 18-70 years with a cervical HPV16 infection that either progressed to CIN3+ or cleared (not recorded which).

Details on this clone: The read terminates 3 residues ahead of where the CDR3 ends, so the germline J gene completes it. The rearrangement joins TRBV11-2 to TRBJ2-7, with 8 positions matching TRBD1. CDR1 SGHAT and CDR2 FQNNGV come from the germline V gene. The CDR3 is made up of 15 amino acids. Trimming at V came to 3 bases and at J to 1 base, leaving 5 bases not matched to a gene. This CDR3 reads CASSLDREPSYEQYF. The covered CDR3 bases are TGTGCCAGCAGCTTGGACAGGGAACCATCCTACGAG. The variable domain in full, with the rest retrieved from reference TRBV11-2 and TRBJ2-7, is EAGVAQSPRYKIIEKRQSVAFWCNPISGHATLYWYQQILGQGPKLLIQFQNNGVVDDSQLPKDRFSAERLKGVDSTLKIQPAKLEDSAVYLCASSLDREPSYEQYFGPGTRLTVT.

CDR3 bases read: TGTGCCAGCAGTCAGACAGGGGGCGCGTATGGC. Translating it yields CASSQTGGAYG. The entire CDR3 protein is CASSQTGGAYGYTF. V and J are TRBV6-2 or TRBV6-3 and TRBJ1-2; TRBD1 agrees at 10 bases. The read terminates 3 residues before the CDR3 end, so the remaining end is supplied by the germline J gene. V gave up 5 bases and J gave up 5 bases; unmatched junction bases: 5. The CDR3 is 14 residues long. Germline loops: CDR1 MNHEY, CDR2 SVGEGT.

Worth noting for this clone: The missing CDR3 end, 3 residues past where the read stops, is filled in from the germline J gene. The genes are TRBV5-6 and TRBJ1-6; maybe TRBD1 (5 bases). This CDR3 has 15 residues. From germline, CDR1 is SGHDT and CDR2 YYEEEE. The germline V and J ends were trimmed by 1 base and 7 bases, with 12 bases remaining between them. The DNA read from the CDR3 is TGTGCCAGCAGCTTGAGTCCAGGGCCGAATTCACCC. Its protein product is CASSLSPGPNSP. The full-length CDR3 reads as CASSLSPGPNSPLHF.

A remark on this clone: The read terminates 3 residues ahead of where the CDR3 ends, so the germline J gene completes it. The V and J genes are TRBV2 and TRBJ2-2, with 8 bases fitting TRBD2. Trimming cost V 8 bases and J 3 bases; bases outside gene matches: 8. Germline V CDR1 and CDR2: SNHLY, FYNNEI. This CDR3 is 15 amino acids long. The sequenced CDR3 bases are TGTGCCAGCCAATTACTAGCGGTTCACACCGGGGAG. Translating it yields CASQLLAVHTGE. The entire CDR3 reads CASQLLAVHTGELFF.

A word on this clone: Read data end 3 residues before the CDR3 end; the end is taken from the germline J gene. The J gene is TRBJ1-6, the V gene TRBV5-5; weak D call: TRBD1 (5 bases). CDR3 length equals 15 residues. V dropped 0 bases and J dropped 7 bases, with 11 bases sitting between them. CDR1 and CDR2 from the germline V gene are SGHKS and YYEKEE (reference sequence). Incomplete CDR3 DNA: TGTGCCAGCAGCTTGGACCGCCAGGGAAATTCACCC. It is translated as CASSLDRQGNSP. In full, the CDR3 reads CASSLDRQGNSPLHF.

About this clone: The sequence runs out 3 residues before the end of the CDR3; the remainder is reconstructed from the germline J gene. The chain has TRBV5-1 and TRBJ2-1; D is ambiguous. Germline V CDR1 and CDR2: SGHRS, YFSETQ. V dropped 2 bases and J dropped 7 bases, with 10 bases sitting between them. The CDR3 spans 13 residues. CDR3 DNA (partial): TGCGCCAGCAGCTTCTCAAGGGCAAATGAG. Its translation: CASSFSRANE. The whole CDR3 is CASSFSRANEQFF.

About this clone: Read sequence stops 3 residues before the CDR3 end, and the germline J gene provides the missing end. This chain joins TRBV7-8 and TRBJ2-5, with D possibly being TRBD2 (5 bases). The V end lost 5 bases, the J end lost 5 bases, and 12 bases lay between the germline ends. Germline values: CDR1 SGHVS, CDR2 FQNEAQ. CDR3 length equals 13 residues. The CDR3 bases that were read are TGTGCCAGCAGCCCTAGCTCGACGGAGACC. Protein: CASSPSSTET. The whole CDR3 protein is CASSPSSTETQYF.

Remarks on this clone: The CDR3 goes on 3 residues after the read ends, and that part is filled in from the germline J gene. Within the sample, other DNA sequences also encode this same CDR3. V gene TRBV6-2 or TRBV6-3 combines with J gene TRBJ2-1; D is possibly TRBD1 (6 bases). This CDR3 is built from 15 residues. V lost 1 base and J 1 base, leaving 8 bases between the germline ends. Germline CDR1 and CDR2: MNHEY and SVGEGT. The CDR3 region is CASSYLGGSYNEQFF. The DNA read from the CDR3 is TGTGCCAGCAGTTACTTAGGGGGATCCTACAATGAG.

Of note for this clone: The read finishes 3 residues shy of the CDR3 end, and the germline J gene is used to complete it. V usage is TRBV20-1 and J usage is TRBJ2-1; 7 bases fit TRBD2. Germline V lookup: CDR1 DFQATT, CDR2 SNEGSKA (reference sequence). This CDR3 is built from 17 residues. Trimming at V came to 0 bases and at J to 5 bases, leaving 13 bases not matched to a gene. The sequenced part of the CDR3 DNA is TGCAGTGCTAGAGATTCCCTTTGGCGGGAGTTTAACAATGAG. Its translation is CSARDSLWREFNNE. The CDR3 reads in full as CSARDSLWREFNNEQFF.

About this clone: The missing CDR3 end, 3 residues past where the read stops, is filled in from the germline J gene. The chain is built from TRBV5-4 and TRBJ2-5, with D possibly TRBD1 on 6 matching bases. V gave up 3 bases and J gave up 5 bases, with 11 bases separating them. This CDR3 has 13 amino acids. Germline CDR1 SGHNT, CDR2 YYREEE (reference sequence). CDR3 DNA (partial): TGTGCCAGCAGCTGGCAGGGGAGCGAGACC. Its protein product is CASSWQGSET. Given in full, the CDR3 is CASSWQGSETQYF.

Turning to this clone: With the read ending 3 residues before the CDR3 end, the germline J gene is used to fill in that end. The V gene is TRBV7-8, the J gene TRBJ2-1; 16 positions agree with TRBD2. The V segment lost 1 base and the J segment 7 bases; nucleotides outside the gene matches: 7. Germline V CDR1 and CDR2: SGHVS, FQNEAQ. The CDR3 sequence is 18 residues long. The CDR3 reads CASSLVSGTSGRGNEQFF. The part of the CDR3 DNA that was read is TGTGCCAGCAGCTTAGTGTCCGGGACTAGCGGGAGGGGGAATGAG. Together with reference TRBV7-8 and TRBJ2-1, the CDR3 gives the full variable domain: GAGVSQSPRYKVAKRGQDVALRCDPISGHVSLFWYQQALGQGPEFLTYFQNEAQLDKSGLPSDRFFAERPEGSVSTLKIQRTQQEDSAVYLCASSLVSGTSGRGNEQFFGPGTRLTVL.

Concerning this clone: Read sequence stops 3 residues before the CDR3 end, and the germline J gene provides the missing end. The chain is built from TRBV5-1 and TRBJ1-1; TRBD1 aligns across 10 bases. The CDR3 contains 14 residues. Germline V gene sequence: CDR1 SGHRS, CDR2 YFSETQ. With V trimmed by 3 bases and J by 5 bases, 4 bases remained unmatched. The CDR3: CASSWTGGRTEAFF. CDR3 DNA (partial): TGCGCCAGCAGCTGGACAGGGGGAAGGACTGAA.

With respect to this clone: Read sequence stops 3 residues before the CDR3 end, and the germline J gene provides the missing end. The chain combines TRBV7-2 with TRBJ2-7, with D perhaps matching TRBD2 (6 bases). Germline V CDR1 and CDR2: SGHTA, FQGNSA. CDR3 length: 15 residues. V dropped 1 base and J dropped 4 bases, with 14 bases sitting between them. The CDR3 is CASSLGGNIPYEQYF. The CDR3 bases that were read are TGTGCCAGCAGCTTAGGCGGGAACATTCCATACGAG.

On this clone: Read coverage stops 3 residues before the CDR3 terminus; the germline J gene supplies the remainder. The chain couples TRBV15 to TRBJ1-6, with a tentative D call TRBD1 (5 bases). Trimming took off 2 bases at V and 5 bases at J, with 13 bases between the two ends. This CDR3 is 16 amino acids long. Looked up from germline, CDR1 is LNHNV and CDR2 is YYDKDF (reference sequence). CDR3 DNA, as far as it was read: TGTGCCACCAGCAGAATAAGGACACCTAATAATTCACCC. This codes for CATSRIRTPNNSP. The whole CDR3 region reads CATSRIRTPNNSPLHF.

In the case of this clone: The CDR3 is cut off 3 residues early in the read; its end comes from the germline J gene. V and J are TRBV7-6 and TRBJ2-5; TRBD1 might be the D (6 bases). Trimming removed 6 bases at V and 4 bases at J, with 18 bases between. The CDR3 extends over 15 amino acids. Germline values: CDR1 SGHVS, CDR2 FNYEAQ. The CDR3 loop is CASRDLQGLGETQYF. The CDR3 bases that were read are TGTGCCAGCAGAGACCTGCAGGGGCTGGGAGAGACC.

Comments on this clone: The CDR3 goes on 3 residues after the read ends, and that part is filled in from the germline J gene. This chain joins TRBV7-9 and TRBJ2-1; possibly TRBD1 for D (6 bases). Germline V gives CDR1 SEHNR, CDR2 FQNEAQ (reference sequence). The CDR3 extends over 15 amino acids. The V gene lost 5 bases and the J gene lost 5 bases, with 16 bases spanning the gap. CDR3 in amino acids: CASSPTGFPDNEQFF. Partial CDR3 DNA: TGTGCCAGCAGCCCAACAGGGTTCCCCGACAATGAG.